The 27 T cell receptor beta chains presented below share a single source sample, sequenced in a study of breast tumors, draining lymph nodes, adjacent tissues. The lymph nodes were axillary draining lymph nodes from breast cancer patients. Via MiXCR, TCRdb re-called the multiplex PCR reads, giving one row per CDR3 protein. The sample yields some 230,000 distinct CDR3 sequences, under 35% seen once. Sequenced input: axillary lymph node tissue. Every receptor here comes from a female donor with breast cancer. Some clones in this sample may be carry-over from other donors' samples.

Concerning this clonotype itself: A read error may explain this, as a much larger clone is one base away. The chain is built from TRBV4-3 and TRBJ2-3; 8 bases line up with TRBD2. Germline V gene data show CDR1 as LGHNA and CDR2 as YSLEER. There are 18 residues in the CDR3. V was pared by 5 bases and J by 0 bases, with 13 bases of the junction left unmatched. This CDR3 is CASSSYDGAGGSTDTQYF. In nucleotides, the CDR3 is TGCGCCAGCAGCTCCTACGATGGCGCGGGGGGTAGCACAGATACGCAGTATTTT.

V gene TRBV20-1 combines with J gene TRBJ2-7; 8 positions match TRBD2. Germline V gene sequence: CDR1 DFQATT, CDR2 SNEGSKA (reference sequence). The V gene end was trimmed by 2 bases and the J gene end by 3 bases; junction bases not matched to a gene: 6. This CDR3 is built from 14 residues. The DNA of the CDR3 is TGCAGTGCTAGACCCATAGCGGGAATCTACGAGCAGTACTTC. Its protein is CSARPIAGIYEQYF.

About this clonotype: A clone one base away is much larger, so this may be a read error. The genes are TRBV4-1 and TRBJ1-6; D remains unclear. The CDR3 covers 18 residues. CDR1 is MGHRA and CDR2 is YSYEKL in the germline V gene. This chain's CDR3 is CAGSQGINSGVYNSPLHF. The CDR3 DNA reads TGCGCCGGCAGCCAAGGGATCAATTCCGGGGTATATAATTCACCCCTCCACTTT.

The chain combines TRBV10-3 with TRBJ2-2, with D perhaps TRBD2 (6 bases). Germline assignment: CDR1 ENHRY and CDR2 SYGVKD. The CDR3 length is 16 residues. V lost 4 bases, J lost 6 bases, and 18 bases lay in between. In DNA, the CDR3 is TGTGCCATCAGTGCCGGTCAGGGCAGGGACTCCGGGGAGCTGTTTTTT. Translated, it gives CAISAGQGRDSGELFF.

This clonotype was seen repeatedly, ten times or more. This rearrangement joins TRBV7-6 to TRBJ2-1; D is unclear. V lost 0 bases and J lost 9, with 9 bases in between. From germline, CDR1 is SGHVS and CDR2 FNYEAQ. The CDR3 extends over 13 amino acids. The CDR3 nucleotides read TGTGCCAGCAGCTTAGCGAGTAGTTTTGAGCAGTTCTTC. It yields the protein CASSLASSFEQFF. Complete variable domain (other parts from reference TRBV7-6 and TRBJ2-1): GAGVSQSPRYKVTKRGQDVALRCDPISGHVSLYWYRQALGQGPEFLTYFNYEAQQDKSGLPNDRFSAERPEGSISTLTIQRTEQRDSAMYRCASSLASSFEQFFGPGTRLTVL.

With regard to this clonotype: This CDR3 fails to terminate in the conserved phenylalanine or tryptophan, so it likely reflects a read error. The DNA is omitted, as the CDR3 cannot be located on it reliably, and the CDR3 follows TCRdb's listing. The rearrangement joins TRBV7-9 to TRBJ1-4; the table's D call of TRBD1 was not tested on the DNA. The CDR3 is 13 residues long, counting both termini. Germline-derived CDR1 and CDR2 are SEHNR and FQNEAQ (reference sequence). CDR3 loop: CASSRITTGYAAA.

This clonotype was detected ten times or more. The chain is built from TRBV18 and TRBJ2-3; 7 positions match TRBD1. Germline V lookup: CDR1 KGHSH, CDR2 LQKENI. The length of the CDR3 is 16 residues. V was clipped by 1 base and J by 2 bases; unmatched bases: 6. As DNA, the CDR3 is TGTGCCAGCTCACCACGAGGAACAGGGGACACAGATACGCAGTATTTT. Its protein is CASSPRGTGDTDTQYF.

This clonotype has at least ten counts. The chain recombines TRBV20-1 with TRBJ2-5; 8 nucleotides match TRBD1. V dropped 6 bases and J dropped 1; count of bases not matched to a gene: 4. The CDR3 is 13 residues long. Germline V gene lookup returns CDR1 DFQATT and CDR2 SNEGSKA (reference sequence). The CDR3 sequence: CSASQGAQETQYF. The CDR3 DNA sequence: TGCAGTGCATCGCAGGGGGCCCAAGAGACCCAGTACTTC.

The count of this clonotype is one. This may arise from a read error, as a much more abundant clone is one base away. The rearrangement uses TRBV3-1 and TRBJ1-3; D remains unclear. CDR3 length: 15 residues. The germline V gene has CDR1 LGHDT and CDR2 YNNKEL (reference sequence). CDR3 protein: CASSQDQGSGSTIYF. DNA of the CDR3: TGTGCCAGCAGCCAAGATCAAGGCTCTGGAAGCACCATATATTTT.

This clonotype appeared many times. The CDR3 DNA is TGTGCCAGCAGCTGGACTAGCGGTGGGACGGAGCAGTTCTTC. Translation: CASSWTSGGTEQFF. The chain couples TRBV7-3 to TRBJ2-1; TRBD2 aligns across 10 bases. The V segment lost 4 bases and the J segment 10 bases; nucleotides outside the gene matches: 7. Germline values: CDR1 SGHTA, CDR2 FQGTGA. The CDR3 totals 14 residues.

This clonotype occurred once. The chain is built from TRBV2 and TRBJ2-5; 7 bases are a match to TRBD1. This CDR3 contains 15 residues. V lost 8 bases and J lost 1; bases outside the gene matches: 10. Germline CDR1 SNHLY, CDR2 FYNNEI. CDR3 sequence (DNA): TGTGCCAGCGTTAGACAGGGATGGTCCCAAGAGACCCAGTACTTC. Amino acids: CASVRQGWSQETQYF.

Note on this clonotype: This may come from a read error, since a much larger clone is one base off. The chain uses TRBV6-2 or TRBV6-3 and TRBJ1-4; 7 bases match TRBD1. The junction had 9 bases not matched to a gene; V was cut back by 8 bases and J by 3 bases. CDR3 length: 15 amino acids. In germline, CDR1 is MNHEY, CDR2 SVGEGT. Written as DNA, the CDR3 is TGTGCCAGCGATCTGACAGGGCAGCCTAATGAAAAACTGTTTTTT. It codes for CASDLTGQPNEKLFF.

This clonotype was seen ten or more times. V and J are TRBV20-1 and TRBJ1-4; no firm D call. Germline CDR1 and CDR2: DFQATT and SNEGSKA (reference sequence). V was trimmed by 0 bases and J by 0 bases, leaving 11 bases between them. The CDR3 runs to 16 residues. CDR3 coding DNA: TGCAGTGCTAGAGATGCAGGAAGGGCAACTAATGAAAAACTGTTTTTT. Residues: CSARDAGRATNEKLFF.

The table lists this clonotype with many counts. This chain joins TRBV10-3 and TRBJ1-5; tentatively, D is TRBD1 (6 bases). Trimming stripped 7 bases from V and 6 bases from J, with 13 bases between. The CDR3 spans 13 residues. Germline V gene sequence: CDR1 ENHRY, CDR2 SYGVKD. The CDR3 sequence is CAITPGVGQPQHF. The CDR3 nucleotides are TGTGCCATCACCCCAGGGGTTGGTCAGCCCCAGCATTTT.

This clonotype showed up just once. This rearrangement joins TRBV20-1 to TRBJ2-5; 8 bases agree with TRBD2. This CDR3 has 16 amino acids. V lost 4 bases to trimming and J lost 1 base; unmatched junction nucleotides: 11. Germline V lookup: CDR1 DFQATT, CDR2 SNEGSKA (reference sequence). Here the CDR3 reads CSAKRAGVRGQETQYF. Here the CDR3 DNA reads TGCAGTGCTAAGCGAGCGGGAGTTAGGGGCCAAGAGACCCAGTACTTC.

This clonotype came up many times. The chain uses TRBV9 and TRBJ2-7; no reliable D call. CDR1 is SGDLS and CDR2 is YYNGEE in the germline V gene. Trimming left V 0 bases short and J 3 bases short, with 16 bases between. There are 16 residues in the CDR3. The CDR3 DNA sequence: TGTGCCAGCAGCGTAGGCCCTACTCTAAGCGTCTACGAGCAGTACTTC. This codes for CASSVGPTLSVYEQYF.

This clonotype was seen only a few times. CDR3 sequence (DNA): TGTGCCAGCAGTTTGCCCGGACAGCAGTTCTTC. Its protein is CASSLPGQQFF. V and J are TRBV28 and TRBJ2-1; unclear D gene. There are 11 residues in the CDR3. Per the germline V gene, CDR1 is MDHEN and CDR2 is SYDVKM. Trimming pared 3 bases from V and 11 bases from J, leaving 8 bases between.

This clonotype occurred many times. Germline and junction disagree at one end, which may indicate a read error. The CDR3 DNA is TGCAGTGCTAGATTTTCTAGCGGGGGGCATTCCTTC. Translated, it gives CSARFSSGGHSF. This chain links TRBV20-1 with TRBJ2-1; 11 bases agree with TRBD2. Germline CDR1 and CDR2: DFQATT and SNEGSKA (reference sequence). The CDR3 spans 12 residues.

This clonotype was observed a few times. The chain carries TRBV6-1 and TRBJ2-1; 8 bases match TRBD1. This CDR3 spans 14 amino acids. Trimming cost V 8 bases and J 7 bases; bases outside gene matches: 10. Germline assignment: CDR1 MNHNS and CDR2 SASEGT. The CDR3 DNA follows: TGTGCCAGCGACCCCGCAGGGGGCCGGAATGAGCAGTTCTTC. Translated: CASDPAGGRNEQFF.

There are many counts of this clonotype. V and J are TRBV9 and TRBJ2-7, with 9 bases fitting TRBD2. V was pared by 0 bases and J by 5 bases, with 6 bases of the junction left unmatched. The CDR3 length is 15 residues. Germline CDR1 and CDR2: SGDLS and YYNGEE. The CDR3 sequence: CASSVGRREGDEQYF. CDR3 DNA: TGTGCCAGCAGCGTAGGGCGGCGGGAGGGGGACGAGCAGTACTTC.

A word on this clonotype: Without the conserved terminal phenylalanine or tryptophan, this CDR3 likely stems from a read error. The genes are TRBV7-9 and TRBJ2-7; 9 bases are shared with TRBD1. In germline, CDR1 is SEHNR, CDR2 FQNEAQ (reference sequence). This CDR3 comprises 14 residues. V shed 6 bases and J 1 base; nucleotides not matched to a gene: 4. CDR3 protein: CASRNRGPSYEQYH. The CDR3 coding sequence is TGTGCCAGCAGAAACAGGGGGCCGTCCTACGAGCAGTACCAC.

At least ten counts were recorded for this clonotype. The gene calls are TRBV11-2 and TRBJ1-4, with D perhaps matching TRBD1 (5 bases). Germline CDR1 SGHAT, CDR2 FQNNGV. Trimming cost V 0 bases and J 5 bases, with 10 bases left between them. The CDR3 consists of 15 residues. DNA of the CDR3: TGTGCCAGCAGCTTAGATGGGGAGGGGAATGAAAAACTGTTTTTT. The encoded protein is CASSLDGEGNEKLFF. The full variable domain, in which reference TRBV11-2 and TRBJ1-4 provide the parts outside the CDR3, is EAGVAQSPRYKIIEKRQSVAFWCNPISGHATLYWYQQILGQGPKLLIQFQNNGVVDDSQLPKDRFSAERLKGVDSTLKIQPAKLEDSAVYLCASSLDGEGNEKLFFGSGTQLSVL.

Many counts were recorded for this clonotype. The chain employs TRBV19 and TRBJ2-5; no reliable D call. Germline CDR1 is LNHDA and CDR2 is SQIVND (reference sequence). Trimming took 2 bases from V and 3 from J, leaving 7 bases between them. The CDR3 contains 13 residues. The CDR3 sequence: CASSITVKETQYF. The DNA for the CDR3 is TGTGCCAGTAGTATAACAGTCAAAGAGACCCAGTACTTC.

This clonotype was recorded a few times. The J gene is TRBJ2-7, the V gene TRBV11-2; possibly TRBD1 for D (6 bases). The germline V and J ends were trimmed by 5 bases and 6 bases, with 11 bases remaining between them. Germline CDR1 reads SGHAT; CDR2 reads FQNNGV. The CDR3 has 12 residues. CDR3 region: CASSATGCEQYF. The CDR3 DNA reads TGTGCCAGCAGCGCGACAGGCTGCGAGCAGTACTTC.

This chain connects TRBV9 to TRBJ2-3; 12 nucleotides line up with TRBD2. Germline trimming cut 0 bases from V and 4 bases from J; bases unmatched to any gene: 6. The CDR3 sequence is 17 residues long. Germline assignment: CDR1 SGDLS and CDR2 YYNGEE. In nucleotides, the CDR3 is TGTGCCAGCAGCGTAGAAGGACTAGCGGGGTTGGCAGATACGCAGTATTTT. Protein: CASSVEGLAGLADTQYF.

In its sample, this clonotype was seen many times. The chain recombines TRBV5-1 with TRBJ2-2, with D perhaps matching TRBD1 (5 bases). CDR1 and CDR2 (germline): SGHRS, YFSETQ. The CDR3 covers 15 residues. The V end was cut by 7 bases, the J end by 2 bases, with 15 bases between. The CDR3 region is CASQPQTANTGELFF. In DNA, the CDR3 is TGCGCCAGCCAACCGCAGACAGCCAACACCGGGGAGCTGTTTTTT.

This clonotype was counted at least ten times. CDR3 sequence: CSAKSGRRAYEQYF. CDR3 in DNA: TGCAGTGCTAAGAGCGGGAGGAGGGCCTACGAGCAGTACTTC. The chain combines TRBV20-1 with TRBJ2-7; 9 bases are shared with TRBD2. The germline V gene encodes CDR1 DFQATT and CDR2 SNEGSKA (reference sequence). There are 14 residues in the CDR3. Germline trimming cut 4 bases from V and 2 bases from J; bases unmatched to any gene: 6.